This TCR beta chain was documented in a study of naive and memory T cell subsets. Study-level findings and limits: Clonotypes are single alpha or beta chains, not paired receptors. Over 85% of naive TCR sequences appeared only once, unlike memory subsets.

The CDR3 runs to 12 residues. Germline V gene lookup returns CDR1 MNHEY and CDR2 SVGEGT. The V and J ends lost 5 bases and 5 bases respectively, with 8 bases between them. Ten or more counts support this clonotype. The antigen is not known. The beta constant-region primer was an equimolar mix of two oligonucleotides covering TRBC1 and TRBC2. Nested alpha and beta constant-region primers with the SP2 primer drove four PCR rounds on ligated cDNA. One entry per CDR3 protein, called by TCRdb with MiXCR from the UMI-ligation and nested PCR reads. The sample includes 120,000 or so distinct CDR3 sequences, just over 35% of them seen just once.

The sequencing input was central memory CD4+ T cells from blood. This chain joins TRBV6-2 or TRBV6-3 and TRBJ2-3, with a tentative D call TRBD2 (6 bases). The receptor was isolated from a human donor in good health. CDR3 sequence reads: CASSLSGDTQYF. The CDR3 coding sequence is TGTGCCAGCAGTCTTAGCGGAGATACGCAGTATTTT.